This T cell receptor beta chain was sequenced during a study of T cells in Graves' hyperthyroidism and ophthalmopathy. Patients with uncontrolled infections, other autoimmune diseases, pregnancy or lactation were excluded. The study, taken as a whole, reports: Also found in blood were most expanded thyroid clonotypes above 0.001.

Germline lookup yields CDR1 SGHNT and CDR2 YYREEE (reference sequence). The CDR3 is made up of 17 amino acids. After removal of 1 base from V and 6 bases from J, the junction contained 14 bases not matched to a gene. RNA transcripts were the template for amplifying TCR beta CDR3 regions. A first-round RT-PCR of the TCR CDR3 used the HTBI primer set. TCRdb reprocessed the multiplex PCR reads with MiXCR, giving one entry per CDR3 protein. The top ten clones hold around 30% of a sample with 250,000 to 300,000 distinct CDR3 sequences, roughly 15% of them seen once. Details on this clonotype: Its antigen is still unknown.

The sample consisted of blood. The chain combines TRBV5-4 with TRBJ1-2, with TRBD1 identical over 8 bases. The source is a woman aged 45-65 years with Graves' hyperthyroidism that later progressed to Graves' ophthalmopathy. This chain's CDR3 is CASSLNPNQGAQNGYTF. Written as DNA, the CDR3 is TGTGCCAGCAGCTTGAACCCGAATCAGGGGGCGCAGAATGGCTACACCTTC.